One and the same sample provided the 19 T cell receptor beta chains below, sequenced in a study of shared clonotypes between healthy human individuals. Clones were read by immunoSEQ multiplex PCR, and TCRdb kept only the in-frame ones, dropping some. The profile shows roughly 2,300,000 clones, 85% to 95% of them singletons. The sample consisted of naive CD4+ T cells from PBMCs. Subset specified: CD45RA+ positively selected. The receptors derive from a man between 18 and 29 years old in good health. Some clones in this sample may be carry-over from other donors' samples.

The chain combines TRBV6-6 with TRBJ1-1, with 8 nucleotides matching TRBD1. The CDR3 has 16 amino acids. V lost 2 bases to trimming and J lost 1 base; unmatched junction nucleotides: 6. Germline values: CDR1 MNHNY, CDR2 SVGAGI (reference sequence). Written as DNA, the CDR3 is TGTGCCAGCAGTTACAAGCGACAGGGGCCGAACACTGAAGCTTTCTTT. This translates into CASSYKRQGPNTEAFF.

The V gene is TRBV28, the J gene TRBJ1-5; 7 bases are a match to TRBD1. CDR3 length: 17 amino acids. With V trimmed by 4 bases and J by 3 bases, 12 bases remained unmatched. Germline V gene sequence: CDR1 MDHEN, CDR2 SYDVKM. CDR3 protein: CASSSYPGGEDNQPQHF. The DNA of the CDR3 is TGTGCCAGCAGTTCATACCCAGGGGGAGAAGACAATCAGCCCCAGCATTTT.

The V gene is TRBV5-6, the J gene TRBJ2-2; D gene unclear. Looked up from germline, CDR1 is SGHDT and CDR2 is YYEEEE. The CDR3 is made up of 19 amino acids. V lost 4 bases and J 0 bases, leaving 22 bases between the germline ends. CDR3 coding DNA: TGTGCCAGCAGCCCGGGCGTACGGGCGTACTACTCGAACACCGGGGAGCTGTTTTTT. Translated, it gives CASSPGVRAYYSNTGELFF.

The gene calls are TRBV7-2 and TRBJ1-2, with D possibly matching TRBD1 (5 bases). CDR1 and CDR2 (germline): SGHTA, FQGNSA. The CDR3 has 15 amino acids. V was clipped by 5 bases and J by 4 bases, with 17 bases between them. The CDR3 sequence: CASSTPYRSPYGYTF. CDR3 sequence (DNA): TGTGCCAGCAGCACACCCTACAGGTCCCCCTATGGCTACACCTTC.

The chain employs TRBV28 and TRBJ2-4; D gene ambiguous. This CDR3 spans 14 amino acids. CDR1 is MDHEN, CDR2 SYDVKM, per germline. Trimming removed 6 bases from V and 2 bases from J, with 11 bases in between. CDR3 DNA sequence: TGTGCCAGCAGGTTGGGTCCATCCAAAAACATTCAGTACTTC. It specifies CASRLGPSKNIQYF.

The CDR3: CASHLTSADTGELFF. DNA for the CDR3: TGTGCCAGCCACCTGACTAGCGCCGACACCGGGGAGCTGTTTTTT. V gene TRBV5-4 combines with J gene TRBJ2-2; TRBD2 matches at 8 bases. The CDR3 spans 15 residues. Per the germline V gene, CDR1 is SGHNT and CDR2 is YYREEE (reference sequence). Trimming removed 7 bases from V and 3 bases from J; junction bases left unmatched: 8.

The rearrangement joins TRBV4-2 to TRBJ2-2; D might be TRBD1 or TRBD2, each matching 5 bases. CDR3 length: 15 residues. V lost 5 bases and J lost 5, with 15 bases in between. The germline V gene has CDR1 LGHNA and CDR2 YNFKEQ. The CDR3 here is CASSYEGRVTGELFF. In DNA, the CDR3 is TGTGCCAGCAGCTACGAGGGGCGCGTTACCGGGGAGCTGTTTTTT.

V is TRBV6-6 and J is TRBJ1-1, with D possibly being TRBD1 (6 bases). V was trimmed by 5 bases and J by 11 bases, leaving 15 bases between them. Germline values: CDR1 MNHNY, CDR2 SVGAGI (reference sequence). The length of the CDR3 is 12 residues. The CDR3 reads CASSTTGAAAFF. The CDR3 DNA follows: TGTGCCAGCAGTACGACAGGCGCGGCGGCTTTCTTT.

This CDR3 is CASSPGTSGRVGEQYF. In nucleotides, the CDR3 is TGTGCCAGCAGCCCCGGGACTAGCGGGAGGGTTGGCGAGCAGTACTTC. This chain connects TRBV5-4 to TRBJ2-7; 16 bases match TRBD2. The CDR3 is made up of 16 amino acids. Germline V gene data show CDR1 as SGHNT and CDR2 as YYREEE (reference sequence). Trimming cost V 4 bases and J 6 bases; bases outside gene matches: 7.

The chain couples TRBV6-5 to TRBJ1-1; TRBD1 matches at 8 bases. This CDR3 is built from 15 residues. Germline V gene lookup returns CDR1 MNHEY and CDR2 SVGAGI. Trimming removed 0 bases from V and 4 bases from J; junction bases left unmatched: 4. The CDR3 protein is CASSYSPTGVTEAFF. The CDR3 DNA reads TGTGCCAGCAGTTACTCACCGACAGGGGTCACTGAAGCTTTCTTT.

With respect to this clone: This specimen includes other DNA sequences encoding the same CDR3. The gene calls are TRBV5-1 and TRBJ1-1, with D perhaps TRBD1 (6 bases). Trimming took 2 bases from V and 5 from J, leaving 10 bases between them. The CDR3 is 13 amino acids. Germline V gene sequence: CDR1 SGHRS, CDR2 YFSETQ. The CDR3 DNA is TGCGCCAGCAGCTTTGCAGGGGTAACTGAAGCTTTCTTT. It codes for CASSFAGVTEAFF.

CDR3 nucleotides: TGTGCCAGCAGCAAAGTATCTAGCGGGAGGTTTACCGGGGAGCTGTTTTTT. The encoded protein is CASSKVSSGRFTGELFF. V is TRBV21-1 and J is TRBJ2-2; the table's TRBD2 call for D was not verified on the DNA. TRBV21-1 is shown as a pseudogene. This CDR3 region has 17 residues.

The CDR3 is CAWVPGAGVAKNIQYF. The CDR3, as DNA: TGTGCCTGGGTGCCCGGGGCGGGAGTTGCCAAAAACATTCAGTACTTC. The chain employs TRBV30 and TRBJ2-4, with 7 bases aligning to TRBD2. V shed 5 bases, J shed 1 base, and the junction held 11 bases outside the gene matches. This CDR3 contains 16 residues. From germline, CDR1 is GTSNPN and CDR2 SVGIG (reference sequence).

The genes are TRBV7-2 and TRBJ2-7; TRBD2 agrees at 8 bases. The CDR3 loop spans 15 amino acids. V shed 1 base, J shed 6 bases, and the junction held 8 bases outside the gene matches. Looked up from germline, CDR1 is SGHTA and CDR2 is FQGNSA. In DNA form, the CDR3 reads TGTGCCAGCAGCTTAGGGCCAGCGGGAGAATCCGAGCAGTACTTC. It specifies CASSLGPAGESEQYF.

The V gene is TRBV5-6, the J gene TRBJ1-4, with a tentative D call TRBD1 (5 bases). The CDR3 totals 15 residues. Trimming cost V 3 bases and J 4 bases, with 13 bases left between them. Germline assignment: CDR1 SGHDT and CDR2 YYEEEE. The CDR3 region has the DNA TGTGCCAGCAGCTCCTTGGTCGGGGGTAATGAAAAACTGTTTTTT. This translates into CASSSLVGGNEKLFF.

Written as DNA, the CDR3 is TGTGCCAGCAGCTTGGGAGCGGGCCCCGGCTACACCTTC. Residues: CASSLGAGPGYTF. The chain employs TRBV5-6 and TRBJ1-2; D call uncertain. The CDR3 has 13 residues. V lost 0 bases, J lost 8 bases, and 11 bases lay in between. CDR1 and CDR2 (germline): SGHDT, YYEEEE.

The chain joins TRBV12-5 to TRBJ2-3; D unclear. Germline V lookup: CDR1 LGHNT, CDR2 FRNRAP. The CDR3 is 12 residues long. The CDR3 reads CSSGSRTDTQYF. For the CDR3, the DNA is TGTTCTTCTGGTTCCCGCACAGATACGCAGTATTTT.

The gene calls are TRBV15 and TRBJ2-1, with D perhaps matching TRBD1 (6 bases). V was cut by 0 bases and J by 8 bases, with 26 bases left in between. The CDR3 extends over 19 amino acids. Germline V gene sequence: CDR1 LNHNV, CDR2 YYDKDF (reference sequence). In nucleotides, the CDR3 is TGTGCCACCAGCAGAGATTTGACGGTATCCTCATTCAAGGGGGATGAGCAGTTCTTC. It codes for CATSRDLTVSSFKGDEQFF.

The V call is TRBV7-3, the J call TRBJ2-3, with 12 bases that match TRBD2. V shed 6 bases and J 4 bases; nucleotides not matched to a gene: 2. Germline loops: CDR1 SGHTA, CDR2 FQGTGA. The CDR3 consists of 14 residues. CDR3 nucleotide sequence: TGTGCCAGCAGACTAGCGGGGGGTCCAGATACGCAGTATTTT. It translates to CASRLAGGPDTQYF.